The T cell receptor beta chain described here comes from a study of cytotoxic CD8 clonotypes in ibrutinib-treated CLL. Profiling relied on immunoSEQ multiplex PCR, and the TCRdb table lists in-frame clones only, not all of them. The sample records around 40,000 clones, roughly three quarters being singletons. CDR3 size: 13 residues. From germline, CDR1 is SNHLY and CDR2 FYNNEI. V gave up 7 bases and J gave up 1 base, with 10 bases separating them. This clone occurred a few times. This clonotype originated in a human donor with chronic lymphocytic leukemia. The source material was PBMCs, sampled at disease progression, from a patient treated with ibrutinib. The rearrangement uses TRBV2 and TRBJ2-5; no reliable D call. The CDR3 bases are TGTGCCAGCAAGCCCGGAAGCCAAGAGACCCAGTACTTC. Translating gives CASKPGSQETQYF.